The T cell receptor (beta chain) under discussion was sequenced for a study of human T cells and chemical hapten exposure. Study as a whole: 2% DPC was applied to approximately 2 cm by approximately 2 cm of upper inner arm skin for sensitization.

Indicated time point: pre-sensitization, week 0. The treatment is: therapeutic diphenylcyclopropenone sensitization with weekly scalp DPC. Blood draws came before every patch-test application. Library preparation tagged each individual cDNA molecule with a unique molecular identifier. TCRdb re-called the RACE reads with MiXCR, one entry per CDR3 protein. Among 180,000 or so distinct CDR3 sequences listed, more than 25% were seen once. Trimming removed 3 bases at V and 5 bases at J, with 16 bases between. Germline assignment: CDR1 SQVTM and CDR2 ANQGSEA. The CDR3 consists of 14 residues. The genes are TRBV29-1 and TRBJ1-2, with D maybe TRBD1 (5 bases). The sequence derives from a woman in her twenties or thirties with alopecia areata. Some clones in this sample may be carry-over from other donors' samples. The specimen comprised whole blood, sampled in connection with sensitization to the hapten diphenylcyclopropenone (DPC). CDR3 sequence (DNA): TGCAGCGTTGACTCGGGACCACCCACTTATGGCTACACCTTC. Its protein is CSVDSGPPTYGYTF.